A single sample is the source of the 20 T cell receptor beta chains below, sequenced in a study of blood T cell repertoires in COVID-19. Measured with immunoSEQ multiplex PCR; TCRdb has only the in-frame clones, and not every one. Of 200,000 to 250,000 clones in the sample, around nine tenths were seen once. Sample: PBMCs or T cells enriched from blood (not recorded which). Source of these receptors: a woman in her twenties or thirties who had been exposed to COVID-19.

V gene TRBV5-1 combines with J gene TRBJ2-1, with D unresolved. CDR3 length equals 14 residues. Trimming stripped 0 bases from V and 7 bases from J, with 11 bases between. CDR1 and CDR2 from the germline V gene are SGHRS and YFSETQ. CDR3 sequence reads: CASSLGGSSNEQFF. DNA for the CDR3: TGCGCCAGCAGCTTGGGAGGCAGTTCGAATGAGCAGTTCTTC.

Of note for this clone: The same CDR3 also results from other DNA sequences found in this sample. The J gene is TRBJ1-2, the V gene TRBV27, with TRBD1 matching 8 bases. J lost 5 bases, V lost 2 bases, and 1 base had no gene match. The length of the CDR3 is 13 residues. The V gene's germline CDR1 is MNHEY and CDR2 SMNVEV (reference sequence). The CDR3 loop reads CASSLGQGYGYTF. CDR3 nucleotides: TGTGCCAGCAGTTTAGGACAGGGATATGGCTACACCTTC.

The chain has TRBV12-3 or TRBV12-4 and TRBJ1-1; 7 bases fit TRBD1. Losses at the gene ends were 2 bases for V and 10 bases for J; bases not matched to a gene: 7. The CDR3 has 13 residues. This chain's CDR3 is CASSLSQRDRAFF. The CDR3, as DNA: TGTGCCAGCAGTTTAAGTCAGAGGGACAGAGCTTTCTTT.

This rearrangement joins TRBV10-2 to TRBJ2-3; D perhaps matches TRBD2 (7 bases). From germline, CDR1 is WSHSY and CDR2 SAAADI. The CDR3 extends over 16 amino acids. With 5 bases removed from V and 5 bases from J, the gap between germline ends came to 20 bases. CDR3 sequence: CASSPRTSEGGDTQYF. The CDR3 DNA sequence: TGCGCCAGCAGTCCCCGAACTAGCGAGGGGGGAGATACGCAGTATTTT.

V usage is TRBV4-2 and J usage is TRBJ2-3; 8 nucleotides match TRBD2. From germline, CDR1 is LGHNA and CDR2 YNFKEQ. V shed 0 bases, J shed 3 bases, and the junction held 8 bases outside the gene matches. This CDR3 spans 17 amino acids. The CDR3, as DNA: TGTGCCAGCAGCCAAGACATCCCTAGCGGGCGGACAGATACGCAGTATTTT. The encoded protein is CASSQDIPSGRTDTQYF.

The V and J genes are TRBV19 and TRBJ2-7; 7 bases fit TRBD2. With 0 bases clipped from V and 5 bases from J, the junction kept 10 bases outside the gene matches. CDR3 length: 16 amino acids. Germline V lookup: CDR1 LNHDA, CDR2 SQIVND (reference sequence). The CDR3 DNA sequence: TGTGCCAGTAGTATAGATCTATTCACGACTAGCCACGAGCAGTACTTC. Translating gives CASSIDLFTTSHEQYF.

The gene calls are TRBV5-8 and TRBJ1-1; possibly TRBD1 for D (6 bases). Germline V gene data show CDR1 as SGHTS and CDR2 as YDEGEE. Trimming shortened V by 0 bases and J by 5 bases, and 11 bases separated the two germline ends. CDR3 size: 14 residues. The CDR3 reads CASSLARGRTEAFF. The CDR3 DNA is TGTGCCAGCAGCTTGGCGCGGGGGCGGACTGAAGCTTTCTTT.

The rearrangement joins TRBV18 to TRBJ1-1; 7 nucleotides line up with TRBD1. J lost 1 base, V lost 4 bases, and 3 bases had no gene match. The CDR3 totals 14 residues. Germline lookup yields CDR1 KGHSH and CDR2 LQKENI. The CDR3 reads CASSRDRKNTEAFF. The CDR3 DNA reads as TGTGCCAGCTCACGGGACAGAAAGAACACTGAAGCTTTCTTT.

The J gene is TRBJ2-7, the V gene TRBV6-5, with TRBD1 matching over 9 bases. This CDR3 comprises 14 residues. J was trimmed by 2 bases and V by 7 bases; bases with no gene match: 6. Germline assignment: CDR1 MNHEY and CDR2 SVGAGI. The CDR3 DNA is TGTGCCAGCACTAGGGACAGGGCAGCCTACGAGCAGTACTTC. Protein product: CASTRDRAAYEQYF.

CDR3 loop: CASSPWDRLSTDTQYF. DNA for the CDR3: TGTGCCAGCAGCCCATGGGACAGACTAAGCACAGATACGCAGTATTTT. The chain couples TRBV11-2 to TRBJ2-3, with TRBD1 matching 7 bases. This CDR3 region has 16 residues. After removal of 5 bases from V and 0 bases from J, the junction contained 8 bases not matched to a gene. CDR1 SGHAT and CDR2 FQNNGV come from the germline V gene.

The CDR3 loop is CASLLAGGAPFF. The DNA of the CDR3 is TGTGCCAGCCTACTAGCGGGAGGTGCCCCGTTCTTC. The chain joins TRBV28 to TRBJ2-1; 12 nucleotides match TRBD2. The CDR3 contains 12 residues. Germline V lookup: CDR1 MDHEN, CDR2 SYDVKM. With V trimmed by 8 bases and J by 15 bases, 8 bases remained unmatched.

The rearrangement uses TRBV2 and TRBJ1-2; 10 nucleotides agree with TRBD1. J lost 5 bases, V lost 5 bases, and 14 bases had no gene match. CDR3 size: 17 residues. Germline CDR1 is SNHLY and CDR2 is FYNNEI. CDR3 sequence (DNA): TGTGCCAGCAGTCCCGGGACAGGGGACCTCCTTAGGTATGGCTACACCTTC. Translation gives CASSPGTGDLLRYGYTF.

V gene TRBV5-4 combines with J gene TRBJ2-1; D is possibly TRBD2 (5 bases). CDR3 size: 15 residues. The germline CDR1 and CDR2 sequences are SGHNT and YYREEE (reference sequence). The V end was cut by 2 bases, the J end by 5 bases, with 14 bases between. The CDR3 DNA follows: TGTGCCAGCAGCTTTGGAGAGGAGGCGAACAATGAGCAGTTCTTC. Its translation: CASSFGEEANNEQFF.

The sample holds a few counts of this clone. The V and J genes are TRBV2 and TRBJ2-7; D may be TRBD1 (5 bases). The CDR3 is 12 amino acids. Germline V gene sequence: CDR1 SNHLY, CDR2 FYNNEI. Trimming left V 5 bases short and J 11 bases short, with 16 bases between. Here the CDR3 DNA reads TGTGCCAGCAGTTCCGGGTCAACAGGAGAGTACTTC. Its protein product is CASSSGSTGEYF. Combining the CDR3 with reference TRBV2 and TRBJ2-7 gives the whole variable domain EPEVTQTPSHQVTQMGQEVILRCVPISNHLYFYWYRQILGQKVEFLVSFYNNEISEKSEIFDDQFSVERPDGSNFTLKIRSTKLEDSAMYFCASSSGSTGEYFGPGTRLTVT.

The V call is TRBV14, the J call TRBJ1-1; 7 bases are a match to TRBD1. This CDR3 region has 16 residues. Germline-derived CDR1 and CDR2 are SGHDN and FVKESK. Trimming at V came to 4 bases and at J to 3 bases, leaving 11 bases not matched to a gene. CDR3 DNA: TGTGCCAGCAGCCCGATTTTCGGCACAGGGGACACTGAAGCTTTCTTT. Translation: CASSPIFGTGDTEAFF.

CDR3 residues: CASSQGQTNSPLHF. The DNA for the CDR3 is TGTGCCAGCAGCCAAGGACAGACCAATTCACCCCTCCACTTT. The chain couples TRBV3-1 (or the pseudogene TRBV3-2) to TRBJ1-6, with D perhaps TRBD1 (5 bases). Trimming shortened V by 1 base and J by 7 bases, and 8 bases separated the two germline ends. The CDR3 spans 14 residues. CDR1 LGHDT and CDR2 YNNKEL come from the germline V gene (reference sequence).

The CDR3 protein is CASSIAGVDTQYF. The CDR3 DNA is TGTGCCAGTAGTATAGCGGGAGTGGATACGCAGTATTTT. The genes are TRBV19 and TRBJ2-3; possibly TRBD2 for D (6 bases). Germline CDR1 is LNHDA and CDR2 is SQIVND (reference sequence). Trimming stripped 1 base from V and 6 bases from J, with 8 bases between. There are 13 residues in the CDR3.

The CDR3 DNA sequence: TGTGCCAGCAGCGCCGCGACTACAACTAATGAAAAACTGTTTTTT. Its translation: CASSAATTTNEKLFF. The chain carries TRBV9 and TRBJ1-4; D gene unclear. The CDR3 spans 15 residues. Trimming removed 3 bases at V and 0 bases at J, with 9 bases between. From germline, CDR1 is SGDLS and CDR2 YYNGEE.

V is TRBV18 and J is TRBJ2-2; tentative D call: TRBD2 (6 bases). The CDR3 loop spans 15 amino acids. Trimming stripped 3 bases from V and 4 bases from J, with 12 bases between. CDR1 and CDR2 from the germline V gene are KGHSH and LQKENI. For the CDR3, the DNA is TGTGCCAGCTCACCCCCTCGGGGGAGCACCGGGGAGCTGTTTTTT. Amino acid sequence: CASSPPRGSTGELFF.

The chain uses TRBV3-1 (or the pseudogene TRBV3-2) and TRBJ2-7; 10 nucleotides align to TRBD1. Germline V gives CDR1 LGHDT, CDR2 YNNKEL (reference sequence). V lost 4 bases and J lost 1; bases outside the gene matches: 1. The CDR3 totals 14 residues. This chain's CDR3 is CASSRDRGSYEQYF. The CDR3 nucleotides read TGTGCCAGCAGCCGGGACAGGGGATCCTACGAGCAGTACTTC.